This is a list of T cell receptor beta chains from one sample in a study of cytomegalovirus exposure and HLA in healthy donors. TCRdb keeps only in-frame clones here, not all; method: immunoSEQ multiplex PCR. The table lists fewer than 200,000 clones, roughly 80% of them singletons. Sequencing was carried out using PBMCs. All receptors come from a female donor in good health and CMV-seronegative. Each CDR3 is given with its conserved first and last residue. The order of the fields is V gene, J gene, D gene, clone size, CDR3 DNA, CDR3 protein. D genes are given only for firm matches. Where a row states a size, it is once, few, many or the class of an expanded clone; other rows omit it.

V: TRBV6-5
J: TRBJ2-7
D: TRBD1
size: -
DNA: TGTGCCAGCAGTTACAGGGGACAGACCTACGAGCAGTACTTC
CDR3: CASSYRGQTYEQYF

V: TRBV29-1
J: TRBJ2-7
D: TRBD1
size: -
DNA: TGCAGCGTTCAGGACAGGGATCACGAGCAGTACTTC
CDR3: CSVQDRDHEQYF

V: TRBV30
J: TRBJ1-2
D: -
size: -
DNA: TGTGCCTGGGACAGAGCAAATGGCTACACCTTC
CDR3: CAWDRANGYTF

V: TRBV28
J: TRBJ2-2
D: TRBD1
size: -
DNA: TGTGCCAGCAGGATACGGGACAGGGACACCGGGGAGCTGTTTTTT
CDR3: CASRIRDRDTGELFF

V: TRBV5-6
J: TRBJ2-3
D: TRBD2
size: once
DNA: TGTGCCGGCAGCTCCGCTAGCGGAAGCACAGATACGCAGTATTTT
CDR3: CAGSSASGSTDTQYF

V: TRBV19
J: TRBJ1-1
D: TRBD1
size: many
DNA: TGTGCCAGTAGAAGCACAGGGGGTGGTAGCACTGAAGCTTTCTTT
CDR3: CASRSTGGGSTEAFF

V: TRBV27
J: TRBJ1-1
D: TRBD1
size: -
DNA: TGTGCCAGCAATCCTACCGCCTCGACAGGGGGCAACACTGAAGCTTTCTTT
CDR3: CASNPTASTGGNTEAFF

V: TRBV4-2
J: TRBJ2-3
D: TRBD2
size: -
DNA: TGTGCCAGCAGCCGGGGACTAGCGGACCTTAGCACAGATACGCAGTATTTT
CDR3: CASSRGLADLSTDTQYF

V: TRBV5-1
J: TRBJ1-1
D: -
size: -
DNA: TGCGCCAGCAGCTTGCAGGGTATGAACACTGAAGCTTTCTTT
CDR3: CASSLQGMNTEAFF

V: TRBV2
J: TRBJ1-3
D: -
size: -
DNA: TGTGCCAGCATCCACGGGGGGGCGGATGTCAACACCATATATTTT
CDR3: CASIHGGADVNTIYF

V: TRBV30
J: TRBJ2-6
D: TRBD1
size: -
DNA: TGTGCCTGGAGTCCTACGGGACAGGGGGCCAATTCTGGGGCCAACGTCCTGACTTTC
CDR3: CAWSPTGQGANSGANVLTF

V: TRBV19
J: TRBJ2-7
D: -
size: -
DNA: TGTGCCAGTAGTACCCCTTCGGGGGAGCAGTACTTC
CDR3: CASSTPSGEQYF

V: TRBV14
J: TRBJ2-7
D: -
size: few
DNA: TGTGCCAGCAGCCAAGAGACATGGGCCGGCGTTCTCTACGAGCAGTACTTC
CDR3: CASSQETWAGVLYEQYF

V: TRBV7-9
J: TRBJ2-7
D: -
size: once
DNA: TGTGCCAGCAGCCCGGACAGTAGGGTATCCTACGAGCAGTACTTC
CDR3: CASSPDSRVSYEQYF

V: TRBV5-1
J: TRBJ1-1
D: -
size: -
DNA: TGCGCCAGCAGCTTCGGGGGGGCTAGCACTGAAGCTTTCTTT
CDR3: CASSFGGASTEAFF

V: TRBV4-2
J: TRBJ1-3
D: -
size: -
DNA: TGTGCCAGCAGCCAAGAAATAGTGTGGGGAAACACCATATATTTT
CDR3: CASSQEIVWGNTIYF

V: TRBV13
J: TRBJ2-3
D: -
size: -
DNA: TGTGCCAGCAGCTCGCTTACAGTAGATACGCAGTATTTT
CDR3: CASSSLTVDTQYF

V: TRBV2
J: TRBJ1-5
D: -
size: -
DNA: TGTGCCAGCAGTGAATTCAGGGTAGGAGGGCAGCCCCAGCATTTT
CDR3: CASSEFRVGGQPQHF

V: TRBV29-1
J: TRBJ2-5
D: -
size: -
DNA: TGCAGCGCCCAGGAAGAGACCCAGTACTTC
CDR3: CSAQEETQYF

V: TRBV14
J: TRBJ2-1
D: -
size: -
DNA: TGTGCCAGCAGCCTATATGCTAGCTCCTACAATGAGCAGTTCTTC
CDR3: CASSLYASSYNEQFF

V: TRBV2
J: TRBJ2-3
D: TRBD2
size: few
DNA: TGTGCCAGCGGGACACTAGCGGGGGGCACAGATACGCAGTATTTT
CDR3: CASGTLAGGTDTQYF

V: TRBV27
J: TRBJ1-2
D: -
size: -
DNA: TGTGCCAGCAGTTCCCAGGGGCTCGGCTACACCTTC
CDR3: CASSSQGLGYTF

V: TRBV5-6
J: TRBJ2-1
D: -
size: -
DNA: TGTGCCAGCAGCCTTTATTCCAATGAGCAGTTCTTC
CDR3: CASSLYSNEQFF